Shown below are 20 T cell receptor beta chains from a single sample sequenced in a study of blood T cell repertoires in COVID-19. TCRdb's table, derived via immunoSEQ multiplex PCR, lists solely in-frame clones and lacks some. The sample includes approximately 470,000 clones, approximately 86% seen only once; the top ten take under 0.75%. The sample taken for sequencing was PBMCs or T cells enriched from blood (not recorded which). The origin of the receptors is a woman under 30 who had recovered from COVID-19.

CDR3 in amino acids: CASSLASGGSDTQYF. The CDR3, as DNA: TGTGCCAGCAGCTTAGCTAGCGGGGGGTCAGATACGCAGTATTTT. The chain is built from TRBV7-8 and TRBJ2-3; 10 bases map to TRBD2. CDR1 and CDR2 from the germline V gene are SGHVS and FQNEAQ. The CDR3 extends over 15 amino acids. V lost 0 bases to trimming and J lost 4 bases; unmatched junction nucleotides: 1.

The rearrangement uses TRBV3-1 (or the pseudogene TRBV3-2) and TRBJ2-1; possible D gene TRBD1, 5 bases. This CDR3 region has 15 residues. Trimming left V 4 bases short and J 2 bases short, with 12 bases between. Germline V lookup: CDR1 LGHDT, CDR2 YNNKEL (reference sequence). Here the CDR3 reads CASSLRVNAYNEQFF. The CDR3 nucleotides read TGTGCCAGCAGCCTCAGGGTCAACGCCTACAATGAGCAGTTCTTC.

The CDR3 nucleotides read TGCAGCGTCCGGACTAGCGGGACCGGGGAGCTGTTTTTT. Amino acid sequence: CSVRTSGTGELFF. The rearrangement links TRBV29-1 to TRBJ2-2; 11 bases align to TRBD2. Germline V gene lookup returns CDR1 SQVTM and CDR2 ANQGSEA. The CDR3 is 13 residues long. Trimming removed 6 bases from V and 5 bases from J; junction bases left unmatched: 2.

The chain uses TRBV3-1 (or the pseudogene TRBV3-2) and TRBJ1-6; D is uncertain. The germline V and J ends were trimmed by 0 bases and 9 bases, with 9 bases remaining between them. CDR3 length equals 14 residues. In germline, CDR1 is LGHDT, CDR2 YNNKEL (reference sequence). CDR3 nucleotides: TGTGCCAGCAGCCAAGATAGTACCTTTTCACCCCTCCACTTT. Translated: CASSQDSTFSPLHF.

This chain joins TRBV28 and TRBJ1-2, with D possibly TRBD1 on 5 matching bases. The germline V and J ends were trimmed by 2 bases and 6 bases, with 13 bases remaining between them. CDR1 is MDHEN and CDR2 is SYDVKM in the germline V gene. The CDR3 totals 14 residues. The DNA of the CDR3 is TGTGCCAGCAGTTTAGGAGGGGATGGAGATGGCTACACCTTC. It is translated as CASSLGGDGDGYTF.

This chain joins TRBV2 and TRBJ1-1; the D gene is possibly TRBD1 (6 bases). The CDR3 totals 15 residues. Trimming shortened V by 5 bases and J by 1 base, and 14 bases separated the two germline ends. Germline V gene sequence: CDR1 SNHLY, CDR2 FYNNEI. In DNA form, the CDR3 reads TGTGCCAGCAGTCCCTACGGGGGGCCGAACACTGAAGCTTTCTTT. As protein: CASSPYGGPNTEAFF.

The chain links TRBV12-2 to TRBJ1-5; TRBD1, as called in the table, went unchecked against the DNA. TRBV12-2 is noted as a pseudogene. The length of the CDR3 is 17 residues. The CDR3 coding sequence is TGTGCAAGTCTCCTCCCCCATCGACAGGGGGGCAATCAGCCCCAGCATTTT. It is translated as CASLLPHRQGGNQPQHF.

This rearrangement joins TRBV4-1 to TRBJ2-1; TRBD2 agrees at 9 bases. Trimming cost V 4 bases and J 10 bases; bases outside gene matches: 11. The CDR3 contains 15 residues. Germline-derived CDR1 and CDR2 are MGHRA and YSYEKL. CDR3: CASSLSGTSFREQFF. In DNA form, the CDR3 reads TGCGCCAGCAGCCTTTCCGGGACTAGCTTCCGGGAGCAGTTCTTC.

The genes are TRBV6-2 or TRBV6-3 and TRBJ2-7; 10 bases agree with TRBD2. CDR3 length equals 18 residues. Germline V gene sequence: CDR1 MNHEY, CDR2 SVGEGT. V trimming: 6 bases; J trimming: 2 bases; junction bases outside the gene matches: 16. CDR3 DNA: TGTGCCAGCAGCTTTCTCCCGGTGACTAGCGGGCTTCCCTACGAGCAGTACTTC. Translated: CASSFLPVTSGLPYEQYF.

The rearrangement links TRBV2 to TRBJ2-7, with D possibly matching TRBD2 (5 bases). The V gene's germline CDR1 is SNHLY and CDR2 FYNNEI. The CDR3 spans 15 residues. Trimming removed 8 bases at V and 3 bases at J, with 20 bases between. CDR3 protein: CASQWIREINYEQYF. The DNA for the CDR3 is TGTGCCAGCCAGTGGATCCGGGAAATAAACTACGAGCAGTACTTC.

The CDR3 sequence is CASSFSSGQGMFDTQYF. DNA for the CDR3: TGTGCCAGCAGCTTCTCGTCGGGACAGGGGATGTTCGATACGCAGTATTTT. The chain couples TRBV7-9 to TRBJ2-3, with TRBD1 matching over 10 bases. CDR1 and CDR2 from the germline V gene are SEHNR and FQNEAQ (reference sequence). J gave up 6 bases and V 3 bases, and 12 bases lay outside the gene matches. The CDR3 length is 17 residues.

The rearrangement uses TRBV7-9 and TRBJ2-5; a possible D gene is TRBD2 (5 bases). The CDR3 loop spans 16 amino acids. V was trimmed by 3 bases and J by 5 bases, leaving 19 bases between them. CDR1 is SEHNR and CDR2 is FQNEAQ in the germline V gene (reference sequence). The CDR3 bases are TGTGCCAGCAGCTTGGGAGTGATAAGAGGATGGGAGACCCAGTACTTC. The encoded protein is CASSLGVIRGWETQYF.

This chain links TRBV30 with TRBJ2-5, with 7 positions matching TRBD2. This CDR3 has 12 amino acids. Trimming removed 7 bases from V and 4 bases from J; junction bases left unmatched: 6. The germline V gene has CDR1 GTSNPN and CDR2 SVGIG (reference sequence). This chain's CDR3 is CASDQRGETQYF. CDR3 nucleotides: TGTGCCTCGGACCAGCGGGGAGAGACCCAGTACTTC.

The chain combines TRBV19 with TRBJ1-2; D is unresolved. The CDR3 runs 15 residues. Germline values: CDR1 LNHDA, CDR2 SQIVND (reference sequence). V was pared by 5 bases and J by 7 bases, with 20 bases between. The chain's CDR3 is CASSVGSGLHPGYTF. The CDR3 bases are TGTGCCAGTAGTGTGGGTAGCGGGCTCCATCCTGGCTACACCTTC.

The chain is built from TRBV7-9 and TRBJ2-5; TRBD2 matches 7 bases. The CDR3 spans 17 residues. Losses at the gene ends were 1 base for V and 4 bases for J; bases not matched to a gene: 12. Looked up from germline, CDR1 is SEHNR and CDR2 is FQNEAQ (reference sequence). The DNA of the CDR3 is TGTGCCAGCAGCTTAGGTCTGTTCGCCCCGGGGGGAGAGACCCAGTACTTC. Protein: CASSLGLFAPGGETQYF.

This clone was found once. This chain uses TRBV2 with TRBJ1-1; possible D gene TRBD1, 5 bases. With 5 bases removed from V and 0 bases from J, the gap between germline ends came to 10 bases. Germline assignment: CDR1 SNHLY and CDR2 FYNNEI. The length of the CDR3 is 14 residues. The CDR3 loop is CASSFDSLNTEAFF. The CDR3, as DNA: TGTGCCAGCAGTTTCGACAGCTTGAACACTGAAGCTTTCTTT.

This CDR3 is CASSYRQASNSPLHF. Written as DNA, the CDR3 is TGTGCCAGCAGTTACCGACAGGCCAGTAATTCACCCCTCCACTTT. The V call is TRBV6-2 or TRBV6-3, the J call TRBJ1-6, with a tentative D call TRBD1 (6 bases). Germline CDR1 MNHEY, CDR2 SVGEGT. This CDR3 contains 15 residues. The V end lost 2 bases, the J end lost 6 bases, and 11 bases lay between the germline ends.

The chain combines TRBV7-9 with TRBJ1-4; 9 nucleotides match TRBD1. CDR3 size: 15 residues. The V gene end was trimmed by 5 bases and the J gene end by 7 bases; junction bases not matched to a gene: 8. The germline CDR1 and CDR2 sequences are SEHNR and FQNEAQ (reference sequence). The CDR3 DNA follows: TGTGCCAGCAGCCCGCGGACAGGGGTGGGTGAAAAACTGTTTTTT. The encoded protein is CASSPRTGVGEKLFF.

The CDR3 loop is CASRGDSYNEQFF. The CDR3 nucleotides are TGTGCCAGCAGGGGAGACTCCTACAATGAGCAGTTCTTC. The rearrangement links TRBV2 to TRBJ2-1; weak D call: TRBD2 (5 bases). The germline CDR1 and CDR2 sequences are SNHLY and FYNNEI. V lost 6 bases and J 0 bases, leaving 6 bases between the germline ends. CDR3 length: 13 amino acids.

This chain links TRBV11-2 with TRBJ2-2, with TRBD1 as a possible D gene (5 bases). There are 14 residues in the CDR3. V was cut by 5 bases and J by 4 bases, with 11 bases left in between. Germline assignment: CDR1 SGHAT and CDR2 FQNNGV. The chain's CDR3 is CASSAIRGTGELFF. CDR3 coding DNA: TGTGCCAGCAGCGCCATTAGGGGCACCGGGGAGCTGTTTTTT.